One T cell receptor beta chain is described in this entry. No antigen is known for it. This sample was included in a study of OX40 agonist ivuxolimab in advanced cancers. Study findings and constraints: CD4+ and CD8+ blood T cells expanded clonally by week 6 at 0.1 to 3.0 mg/kg. On average, CD8+ T cells showed a greater number of expanded clones than CD4+. The antigens recognized by the expanded peripheral T cells, that is their antigen specificity, were not determined.

Prior autoimmune disease or systemic immunosuppression barred patients. J gave up 6 bases and V 1 base, and 12 bases lay outside the gene matches. CDR1 is SEHNR and CDR2 is FQNEAQ in the germline V gene (reference sequence). The CDR3 consists of 17 residues. The method was immunoSEQ multiplex PCR; TCRdb's version includes in-frame clones alone and lacks a portion of them. The sample lists about 63,000 clones, 85% to 90% occurring once. Material: CD4+ or CD8+ T cells sorted from blood, obtained in a trial of the OX40 agonist ivuxolimab. The V and J genes are TRBV7-9 and TRBJ2-5; 9 nucleotides line up with TRBD1. The TCR comes from an adult with an advanced solid tumor such as melanoma, head and neck, liver or kidney cancer. The CDR3 DNA reads TGTGCCAGCAGCTTAGAAGTCCCGGGACAGGGTCGGAAGACCCAGTACTTC. Residues: CASSLEVPGQGRKTQYF.